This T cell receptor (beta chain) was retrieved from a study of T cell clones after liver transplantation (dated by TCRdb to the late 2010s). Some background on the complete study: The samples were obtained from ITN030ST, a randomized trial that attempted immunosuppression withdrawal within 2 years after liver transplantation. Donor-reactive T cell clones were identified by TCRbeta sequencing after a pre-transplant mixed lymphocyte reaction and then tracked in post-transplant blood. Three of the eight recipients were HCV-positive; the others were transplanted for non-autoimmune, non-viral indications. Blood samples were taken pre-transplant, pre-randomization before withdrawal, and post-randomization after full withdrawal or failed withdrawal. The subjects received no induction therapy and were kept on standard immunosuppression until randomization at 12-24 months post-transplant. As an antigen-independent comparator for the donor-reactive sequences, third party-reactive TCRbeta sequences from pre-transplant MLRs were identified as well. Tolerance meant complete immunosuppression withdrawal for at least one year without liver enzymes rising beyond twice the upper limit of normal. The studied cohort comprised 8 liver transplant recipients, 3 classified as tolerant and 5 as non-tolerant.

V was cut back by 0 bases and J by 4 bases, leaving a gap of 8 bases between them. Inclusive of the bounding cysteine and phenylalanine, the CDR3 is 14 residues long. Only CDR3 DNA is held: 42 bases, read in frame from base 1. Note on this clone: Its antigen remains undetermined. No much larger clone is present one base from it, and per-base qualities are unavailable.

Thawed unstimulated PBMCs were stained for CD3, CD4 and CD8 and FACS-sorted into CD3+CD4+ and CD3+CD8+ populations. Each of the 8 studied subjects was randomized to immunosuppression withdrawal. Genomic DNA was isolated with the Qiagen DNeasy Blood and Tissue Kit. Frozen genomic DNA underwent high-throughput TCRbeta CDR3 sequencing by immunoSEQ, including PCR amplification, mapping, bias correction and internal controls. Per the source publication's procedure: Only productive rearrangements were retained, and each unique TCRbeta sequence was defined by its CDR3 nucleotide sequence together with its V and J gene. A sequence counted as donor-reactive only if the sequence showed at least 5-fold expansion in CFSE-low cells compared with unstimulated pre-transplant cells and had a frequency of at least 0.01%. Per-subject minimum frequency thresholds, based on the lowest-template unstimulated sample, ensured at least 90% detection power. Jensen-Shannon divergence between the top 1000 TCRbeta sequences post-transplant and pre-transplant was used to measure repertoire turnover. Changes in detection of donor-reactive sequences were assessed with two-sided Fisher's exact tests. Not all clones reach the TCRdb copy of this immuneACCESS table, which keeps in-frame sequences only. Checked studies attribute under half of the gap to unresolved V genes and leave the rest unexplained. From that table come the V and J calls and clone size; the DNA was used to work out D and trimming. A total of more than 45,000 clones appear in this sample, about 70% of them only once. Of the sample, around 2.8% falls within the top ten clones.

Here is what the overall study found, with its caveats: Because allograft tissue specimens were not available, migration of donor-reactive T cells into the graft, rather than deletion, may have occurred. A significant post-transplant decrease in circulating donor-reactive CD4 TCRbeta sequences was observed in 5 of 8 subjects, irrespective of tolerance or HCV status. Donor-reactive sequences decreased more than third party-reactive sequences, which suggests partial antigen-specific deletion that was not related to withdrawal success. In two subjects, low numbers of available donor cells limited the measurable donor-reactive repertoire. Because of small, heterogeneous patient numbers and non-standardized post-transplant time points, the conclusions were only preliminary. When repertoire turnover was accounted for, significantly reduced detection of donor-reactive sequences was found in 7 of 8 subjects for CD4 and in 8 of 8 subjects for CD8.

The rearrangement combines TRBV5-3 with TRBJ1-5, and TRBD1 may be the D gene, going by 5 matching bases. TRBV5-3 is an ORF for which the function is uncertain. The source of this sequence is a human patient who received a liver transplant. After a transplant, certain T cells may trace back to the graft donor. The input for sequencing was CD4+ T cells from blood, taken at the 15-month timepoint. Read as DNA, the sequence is TGTGCCAGAAGCTTGGCGGGGGATAATCAGCCCCAGCATTTT. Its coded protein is CARSLAGDNQPQHF.